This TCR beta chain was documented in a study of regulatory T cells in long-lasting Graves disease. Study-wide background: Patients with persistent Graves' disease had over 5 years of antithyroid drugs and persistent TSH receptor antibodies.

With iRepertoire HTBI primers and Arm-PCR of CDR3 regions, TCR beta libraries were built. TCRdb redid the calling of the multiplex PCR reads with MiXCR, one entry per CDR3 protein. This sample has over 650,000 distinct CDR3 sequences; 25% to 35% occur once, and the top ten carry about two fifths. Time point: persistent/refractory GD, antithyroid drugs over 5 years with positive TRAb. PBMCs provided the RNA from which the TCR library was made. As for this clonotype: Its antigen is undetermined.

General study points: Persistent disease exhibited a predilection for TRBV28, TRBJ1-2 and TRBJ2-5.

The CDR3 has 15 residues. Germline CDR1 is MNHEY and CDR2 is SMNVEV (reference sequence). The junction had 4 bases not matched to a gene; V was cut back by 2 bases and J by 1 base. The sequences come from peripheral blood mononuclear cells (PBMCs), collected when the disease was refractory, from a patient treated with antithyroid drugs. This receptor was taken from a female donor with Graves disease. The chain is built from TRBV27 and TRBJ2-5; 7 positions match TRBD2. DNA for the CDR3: TGTGCCAGCAGTTTAGCAGCGGGGAGCCAAGAGACCCAGTACTTC. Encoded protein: CASSLAAGSQETQYF.